This is a list of T cell receptor beta chains from one sample in a study of blood T cells in healthy people across ages. TCRdb reanalysed the 5' RACE reads using MiXCR and keeps one entry per CDR3 protein. The sample consists of about a million distinct CDR3 sequences, roughly 51% of them appearing once. The sample comprised blood. These receptors were collected from a woman between 55 and 75 years old in good health. Both conserved end residues are part of each CDR3. A D gene is named only where the DNA matches it firmly. Only part of the rows carry a size: once, few, many, or a class if the clone is expanded.

CDR3: CASSWGSSGYTF; DNA: TGTGCCAGCTCATGGGGGAGTAGTGGCTACACCTTC; D: -; V: TRBV7-9; J: TRBJ1-2; size: -
CDR3: CASILDRGGTGELFF; DNA: TGTGCCAGCATCTTAGACAGGGGCGGCACCGGGGAGCTGTTTTTT; D: TRBD1; V: TRBV6-5; J: TRBJ2-2; size: -
CDR3: CASSSPGQGIEQYF; DNA: TGTGCCAGCAGCTCGCCGGGACAGGGGATCGAGCAGTACTTC; D: TRBD1; V: TRBV5-5; J: TRBJ2-7; size: -
CDR3: CASSFGVVGQYF; DNA: TGTGCCAGCAGTTTTGGGGTGGTAGGGCAGTACTTC; D: -; V: TRBV28; J: TRBJ2-7; size: -
CDR3: CASSHEVGAKNIQYF; DNA: TGCGCCAGCAGCCATGAAGTAGGAGCCAAAAACATTCAGTACTTC; D: -; V: TRBV4-3; J: TRBJ2-4; size: -
CDR3: CASSLASGYFGSSYNEQFF; DNA: TGTGCCAGCAGCTTAGCTAGCGGGTATTTTGGCAGCTCCTACAATGAGCAGTTCTTC; D: TRBD2; V: TRBV7-8; J: TRBJ2-1; size: few
CDR3: CASSGLAGLNNEQFF; DNA: TGCGCCAGCAGCGGTCTAGCGGGACTTAACAATGAGCAGTTCTTC; D: TRBD2; V: TRBV5-1; J: TRBJ2-1; size: -
CDR3: CASSLSISGSSGANVLTF; DNA: TGTGCCAGCAGCTTAAGTATTAGCGGGAGCTCTGGGGCCAACGTCCTGACTTTC; D: TRBD2; V: TRBV11-1; J: TRBJ2-6; size: few
CDR3: CASSLGGLAGGTGELFF; DNA: TGTGCCAGCAGCTTGGGCGGACTAGCGGGAGGGACCGGGGAGCTGTTTTTT; D: TRBD2; V: TRBV7-2; J: TRBJ2-2; size: -
CDR3: CASLRPNSRGYTF; DNA: TGTGCCAGCCTTAGACCGAATTCGCGAGGCTACACCTTC; D: -; V: TRBV7-2; J: TRBJ1-2; size: -
CDR3: CSAREGGLAGGIGSYEQYF; DNA: TGCAGTGCTAGAGAAGGAGGCCTAGCGGGAGGAATTGGGTCCTACGAGCAGTACTTC; D: TRBD2; V: TRBV20-1; J: TRBJ2-7; size: few
CDR3: CASSYPGGRETQYF; DNA: TGTGCCAGCAGTTATCCGGGAGGGCGGGAGACCCAGTACTTC; D: TRBD2; V: TRBV6-5; J: TRBJ2-5; size: -
CDR3: CASSYSERETQYF; DNA: TGTGCCAGCAGTTACTCGGAGAGAGAGACCCAGTACTTC; D: -; V: TRBV6-5; J: TRBJ2-5; size: -
CDR3: CASSFGEQFF; DNA: TGTGCCAGCAGTTTCGGTGAGCAGTTCTTC; D: -; V: TRBV27; J: TRBJ2-1; size: few
CDR3: CASSPTARRNTEAFF; DNA: TGTGCCAGCAGCCCGACCGCTCGAAGGAACACTGAAGCTTTCTTT; D: -; V: TRBV5-6; J: TRBJ1-1; size: -